This T cell receptor beta chain was retrieved from a study of blood T cell repertoires in COVID-19. Study-level background: Italy, Spain and the United States were the sources of the convalescent and acute COVID-19 samples.

Source study methods: Nucleated cell number was recorded as an estimate derived from reference gene primer amplification. Sequencing used immunoSEQ multiplex PCR; TCRdb keeps in-frame clones, though not all of them. From that table come the V and J calls and clone size; the DNA was used to work out D and trimming. Among some 200,000 clones listed, around 89% were seen once. The J segment lost 4 bases and the V segment lost 6 bases, leaving 5 bases of the junction unmatched. This CDR3 has 14 residues. In germline, CDR1 is SGHVS, CDR2 FQNEAQ. Sequenced sample: peripheral blood. This receptor was identified in a man in his forties with active or convalescent COVID-19. This sequence joins TRBV7-8 and TRBJ1-5, with TRBD1 matching over 8 bases. The CDR3 region is CASRSGTGNQPQHF. The CDR3 coding sequence is TGTGCCAGCAGGTCCGGGACAGGAAATCAGCCCCAGCATTTT.